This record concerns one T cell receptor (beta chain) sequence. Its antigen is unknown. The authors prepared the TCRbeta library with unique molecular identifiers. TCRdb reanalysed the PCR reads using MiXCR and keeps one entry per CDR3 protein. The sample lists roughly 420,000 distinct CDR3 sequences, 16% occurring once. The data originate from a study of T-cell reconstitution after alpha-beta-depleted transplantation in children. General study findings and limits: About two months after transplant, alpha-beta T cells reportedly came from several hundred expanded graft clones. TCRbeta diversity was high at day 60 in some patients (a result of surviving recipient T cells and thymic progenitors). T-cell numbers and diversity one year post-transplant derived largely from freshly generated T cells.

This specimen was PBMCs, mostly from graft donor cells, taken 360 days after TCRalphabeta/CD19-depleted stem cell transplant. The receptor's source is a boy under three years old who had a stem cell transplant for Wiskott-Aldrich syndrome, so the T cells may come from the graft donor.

The CDR3 coding sequence is TGTGCCAGCAGCCCCCAACAGGGGGCCACCAACACTGAAGCTTTCTTT. It yields the protein CASSPQQGATNTEAFF. The chain carries TRBV7-2 and TRBJ1-1; 9 bases fit TRBD1. Germline CDR1 is SGHTA and CDR2 is FQGNSA. J lost 2 bases, V lost 5 bases, and 9 bases had no gene match. The CDR3 sequence is 16 residues long.